A single sample gave rise to the 15 T cell receptor beta chains below, sequenced in a study of blood T cell repertoires in COVID-19. Some clones are missing from TCRdb's copy, which holds only in-frame ones; the method was immunoSEQ multiplex PCR. The sample carries just under 30,000 clones, about 89% recorded once. Specimen: peripheral blood. These receptors were taken from a human donor in a cohort sampled during active COVID-19.

The chain has TRBV6-2 or TRBV6-3 and TRBJ2-7; TRBD2 matches at 10 bases. The V gene's germline CDR1 is MNHEY and CDR2 SVGEGT. This CDR3 region has 17 residues. V lost 2 bases and J lost 2; bases outside the gene matches: 9. Here the CDR3 reads CASSYPPRLAGAYEQYF. The DNA for the CDR3 is TGTGCCAGCAGTTACCCCCCCCGTCTAGCGGGGGCCTACGAGCAGTACTTC.

Only one count was recorded for this clone. V and J are TRBV6-2 or TRBV6-3 and TRBJ2-7, with D possibly TRBD1 on 5 matching bases. Trimming removed 6 bases from V and 0 bases from J, with 12 bases in between. Germline CDR1 and CDR2: MNHEY and SVGEGT. CDR3 size: 14 residues. The CDR3 nucleotides are TGTGCCAGCAGCGACAGCCCTAACTCCTACGAGCAGTACTTC. Protein sequence: CASSDSPNSYEQYF.

The rearrangement links TRBV28 to TRBJ2-1; a weak D match, TRBD2 (7 bases). The CDR3 runs 13 residues. Trimming shortened V by 11 bases and J by 4 bases, and 15 bases separated the two germline ends. Germline CDR1 MDHEN, CDR2 SYDVKM. The CDR3 loop reads CAGRGGVYNEQFF. For the CDR3, the DNA is TGTGCCGGGAGGGGGGGAGTTTACAATGAGCAGTTCTTC. Together with reference TRBV28 and TRBJ2-1, the CDR3 gives the full variable domain: DVKVTQSSRYLVKRTGEKVFLECVQDMDHENMFWYRQDPGLGLRLIYFSYDVKMKEKGDIPEGYSVSREKKERFSLILESASTNQTSMYLCAGRGGVYNEQFFGPGTRLTVL.

The J gene is TRBJ2-3, the V gene TRBV4-1, with 12 bases matching TRBD2. Looked up from germline, CDR1 is MGHRA and CDR2 is YSYEKL. The length of the CDR3 is 18 residues. After removal of 3 bases from V and 4 bases from J, the junction contained 11 bases not matched to a gene. The CDR3 DNA sequence: TGCGCCAGCAGCCACTACTTTAGGACTAGCGGGGAGTCAGATACGCAGTATTTT. This gives the protein CASSHYFRTSGESDTQYF.

The V and J genes are TRBV28 and TRBJ1-5; no firm D call. CDR3 length: 14 residues. Germline loops: CDR1 MDHEN, CDR2 SYDVKM. V lost 2 bases, J lost 4 bases, and 9 bases lay in between. This CDR3 reads CASSLGQSNQPQHF. In DNA form, the CDR3 reads TGTGCCAGCAGTTTAGGTCAGTCAAATCAGCCCCAGCATTTT. Using reference TRBV28 and TRBJ1-5 for the parts outside the CDR3, the full variable domain is DVKVTQSSRYLVKRTGEKVFLECVQDMDHENMFWYRQDPGLGLRLIYFSYDVKMKEKGDIPEGYSVSREKKERFSLILESASTNQTSMYLCASSLGQSNQPQHFGDGTRLSIL.

For the CDR3, the DNA is TGCGCCAGCAGCCAAGCAGGGGGCTGGGGAGATACGCAGTATTTT. Amino acids: CASSQAGGWGDTQYF. The chain links TRBV4-1 to TRBJ2-3; 8 nucleotides match TRBD1. Germline assignment: CDR1 MGHRA and CDR2 YSYEKL. Trimming cost V 1 base and J 5 bases; bases outside gene matches: 5. This CDR3 region has 15 residues.

The V call is TRBV18, the J call TRBJ2-2; 9 bases match TRBD1. Germline V CDR1 and CDR2: KGHSH, LQKENI. The CDR3 spans 17 residues. The V and J ends lost 3 bases and 1 base, in that order; junction bases with no gene match: 6. The CDR3 loop reads CASSPRSGQGNTGELFF. The CDR3 nucleotides read TGTGCCAGCTCACCGCGGTCGGGACAGGGGAACACCGGGGAGCTGTTTTTT.

The rearrangement links TRBV4-2 to TRBJ2-5, with D hard to call. Germline values: CDR1 LGHNA, CDR2 YNFKEQ. The CDR3 totals 15 residues. V lost 0 bases and J lost 5, with 13 bases in between. CDR3 nucleotide sequence: TGTGCCAGCAGCCAAGATGATTCTAGGCGGGAGACCCAGTACTTC. Its protein product is CASSQDDSRRETQYF.

The count of this clone is one. J is TRBJ2-3 and V is TRBV28; no firm D call. The CDR3 is made up of 10 amino acids. Germline CDR1 is MDHEN and CDR2 is SYDVKM. Trimming shortened V by 6 bases and J by 11 bases, and 9 bases separated the two germline ends. CDR3 sequence reads: CASSAFEQYF. The CDR3 coding sequence is TGTGCCAGCAGCGCGTTTGAGCAGTATTTT.

The J gene is TRBJ2-5, the V gene TRBV19, with 8 bases that match TRBD1. This CDR3 is 16 amino acids long. Germline V gives CDR1 LNHDA, CDR2 SQIVND (reference sequence). After removal of 6 bases from V and 5 bases from J, the junction contained 14 bases not matched to a gene. Here the CDR3 DNA reads TGTGCCAGTAGCATAACCTGGACAGGGAATAGGGAGACCCAGTACTTC. Its translation: CASSITWTGNRETQYF.

This rearrangement joins TRBV3-1 (or the pseudogene TRBV3-2) to TRBJ2-3; 12 positions agree with TRBD2. CDR1 LGHDT and CDR2 YNNKEL come from the germline V gene (reference sequence). The CDR3 contains 16 residues. J gave up 4 bases and V 4 bases, and 6 bases lay outside the gene matches. CDR3 bases: TGTGCCAGCAGCCCCCTAGCGGGGGGGCCCTCAGATACGCAGTATTTT. This translates into CASSPLAGGPSDTQYF.

This clone was counted a single time. The chain employs TRBV4-3 and TRBJ2-1; tentatively, D is TRBD2 (6 bases). CDR1 is LGHNA, CDR2 YSLEER, per germline. V lost 1 base, J lost 3 bases, and 10 bases lay in between. CDR3 size: 15 residues. DNA of the CDR3: TGCGCCAGCAGCCAAGCGGGCGGGGACTACAATGAGCAGTTCTTC. This encodes CASSQAGGDYNEQFF.

The chain is built from TRBV7-9 and TRBJ2-7; TRBD1 matches at 9 bases. From germline, CDR1 is SEHNR and CDR2 FQNEAQ (reference sequence). J was trimmed by 1 base and V by 2 bases; bases with no gene match: 3. The length of the CDR3 is 15 residues. The CDR3 spells CASSLMGTGSYEQYF. The CDR3 nucleotides are TGTGCCAGCAGCTTAATGGGGACAGGGTCCTACGAGCAGTACTTC.

This sequence joins TRBV6-2 or TRBV6-3 and TRBJ2-3, with TRBD1 matching 7 bases. The CDR3 spans 19 residues. V lost 2 bases to trimming and J lost 0 bases; unmatched junction nucleotides: 14. CDR1 is MNHEY, CDR2 SVGEGT, per germline. The CDR3 sequence: CASSYGGQPLLSSTDTQYF. DNA of the CDR3: TGTGCCAGCAGTTACGGGGGACAGCCTCTTTTGTCTAGCACAGATACGCAGTATTTT.

J is TRBJ2-1 and V is TRBV9, with TRBD2 identical over 10 bases. Germline CDR1 SGDLS, CDR2 YYNGEE. The CDR3 has 15 residues. J lost 5 bases, V lost 3 bases, and 5 bases had no gene match. CDR3 protein: CASSAGLAANNEQFF. The CDR3 bases are TGTGCCAGCAGCGCTGGACTAGCGGCCAACAATGAGCAGTTCTTC.